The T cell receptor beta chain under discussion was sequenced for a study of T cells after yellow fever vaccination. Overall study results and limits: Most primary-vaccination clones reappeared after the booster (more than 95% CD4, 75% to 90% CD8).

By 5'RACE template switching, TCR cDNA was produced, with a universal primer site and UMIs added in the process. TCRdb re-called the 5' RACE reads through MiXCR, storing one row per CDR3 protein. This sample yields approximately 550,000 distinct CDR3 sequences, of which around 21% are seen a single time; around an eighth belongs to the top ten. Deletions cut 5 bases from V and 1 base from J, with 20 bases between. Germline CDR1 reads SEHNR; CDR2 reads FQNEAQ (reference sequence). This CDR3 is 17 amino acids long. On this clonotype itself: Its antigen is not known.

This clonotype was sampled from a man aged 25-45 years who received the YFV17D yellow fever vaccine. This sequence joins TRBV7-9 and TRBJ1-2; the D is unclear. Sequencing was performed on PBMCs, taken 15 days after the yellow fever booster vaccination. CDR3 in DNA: TGTGCCAGCAGCCCCGTACTCCCCGGCAGCTTTAACTATGGCTACACCTTC. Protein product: CASSPVLPGSFNYGYTF.